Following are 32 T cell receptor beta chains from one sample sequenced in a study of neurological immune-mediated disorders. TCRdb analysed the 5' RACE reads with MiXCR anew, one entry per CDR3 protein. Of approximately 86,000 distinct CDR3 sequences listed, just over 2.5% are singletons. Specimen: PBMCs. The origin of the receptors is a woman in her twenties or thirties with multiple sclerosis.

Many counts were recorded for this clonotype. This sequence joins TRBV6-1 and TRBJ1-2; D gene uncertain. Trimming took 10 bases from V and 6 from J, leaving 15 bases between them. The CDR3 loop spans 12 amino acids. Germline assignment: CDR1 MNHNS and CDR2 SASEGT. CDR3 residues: CAIYSGRDGYTF. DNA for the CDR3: TGTGCCATCTACTCGGGAAGAGATGGCTACACCTTC.

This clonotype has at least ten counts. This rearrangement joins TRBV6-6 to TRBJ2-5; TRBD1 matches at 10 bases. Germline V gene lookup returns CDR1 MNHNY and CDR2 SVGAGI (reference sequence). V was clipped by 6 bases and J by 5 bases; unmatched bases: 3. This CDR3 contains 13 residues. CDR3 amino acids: CASRGQGRETQYF. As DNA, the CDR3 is TGTGCCAGCAGGGGACAGGGGAGGGAGACCCAGTACTTC.

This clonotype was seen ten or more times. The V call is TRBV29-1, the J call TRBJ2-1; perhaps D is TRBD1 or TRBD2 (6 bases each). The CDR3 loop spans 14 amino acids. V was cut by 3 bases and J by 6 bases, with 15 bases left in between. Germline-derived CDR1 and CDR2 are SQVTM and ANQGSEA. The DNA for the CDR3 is TGCAGCGTTGATAAGGGGGACTCGATCAATGAGCAGTTCTTC. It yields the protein CSVDKGDSINEQFF.

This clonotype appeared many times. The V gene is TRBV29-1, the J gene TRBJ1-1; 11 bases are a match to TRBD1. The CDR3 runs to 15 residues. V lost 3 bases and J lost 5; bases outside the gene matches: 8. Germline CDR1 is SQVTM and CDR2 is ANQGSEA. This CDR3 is CSVDGQGATGTEAFF. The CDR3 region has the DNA TGCAGCGTTGACGGACAGGGGGCAACGGGTACTGAAGCTTTCTTT. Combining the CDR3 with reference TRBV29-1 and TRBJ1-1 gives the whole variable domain SAVISQKPSRDICQRGTSLTIQCQVDSQVTMMFWYRQQPGQSLTLIATANQGSEATYESGFVIDKFPISRPNLTFSTLTVSNMSPEDSSIYLCSVDGQGATGTEAFFGQGTRLTVV.

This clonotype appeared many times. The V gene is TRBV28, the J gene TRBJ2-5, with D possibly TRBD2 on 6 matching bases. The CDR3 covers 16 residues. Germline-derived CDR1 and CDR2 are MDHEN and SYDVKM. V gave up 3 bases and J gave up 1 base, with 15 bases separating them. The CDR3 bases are TGTGCCAGCAGTTTCTCCCCCTCTAGCGCCCAAGAGACCCAGTACTTC. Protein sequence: CASSFSPSSAQETQYF.

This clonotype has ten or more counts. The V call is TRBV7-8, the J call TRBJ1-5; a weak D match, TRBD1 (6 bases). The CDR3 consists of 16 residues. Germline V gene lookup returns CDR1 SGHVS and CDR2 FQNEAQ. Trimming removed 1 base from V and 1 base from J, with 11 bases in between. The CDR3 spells CASSLGTGLSNQPQHF. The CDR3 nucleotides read TGTGCCAGCAGCTTAGGTACAGGGTTAAGCAATCAGCCCCAGCATTTT.

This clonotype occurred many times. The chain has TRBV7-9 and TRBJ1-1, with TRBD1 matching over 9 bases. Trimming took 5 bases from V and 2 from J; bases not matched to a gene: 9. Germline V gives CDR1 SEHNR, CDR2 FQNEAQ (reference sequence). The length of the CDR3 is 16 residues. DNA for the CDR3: TGTGCCAGCAGCGCCCCGGGACAGGGTATCAACACTGAAGCTTTCTTT. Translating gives CASSAPGQGINTEAFF.

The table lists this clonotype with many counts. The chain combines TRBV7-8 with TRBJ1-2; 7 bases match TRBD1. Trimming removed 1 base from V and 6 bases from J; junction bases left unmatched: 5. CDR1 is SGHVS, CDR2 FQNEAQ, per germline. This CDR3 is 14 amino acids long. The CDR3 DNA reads TGTGCCAGCAGCTTAGGTGACAGGGCGCATGGCTACACCTTC. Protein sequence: CASSLGDRAHGYTF.

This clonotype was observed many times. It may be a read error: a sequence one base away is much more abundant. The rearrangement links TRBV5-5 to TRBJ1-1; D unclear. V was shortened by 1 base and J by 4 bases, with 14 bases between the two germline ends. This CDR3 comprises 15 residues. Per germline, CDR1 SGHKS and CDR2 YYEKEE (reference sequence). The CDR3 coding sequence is TGTGCCAGCAGCTTGAAGCTGGGGAAAAGCACTGAAGCTTTCTTT. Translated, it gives CASSLKLGKSTEAFF.

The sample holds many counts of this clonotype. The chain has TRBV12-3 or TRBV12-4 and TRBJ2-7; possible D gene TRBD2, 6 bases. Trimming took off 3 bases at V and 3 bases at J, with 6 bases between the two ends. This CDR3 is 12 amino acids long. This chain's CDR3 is CASSFGGYEQYF. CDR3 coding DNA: TGTGCCAGCAGTTTCGGGGGCTACGAGCAGTACTTC.

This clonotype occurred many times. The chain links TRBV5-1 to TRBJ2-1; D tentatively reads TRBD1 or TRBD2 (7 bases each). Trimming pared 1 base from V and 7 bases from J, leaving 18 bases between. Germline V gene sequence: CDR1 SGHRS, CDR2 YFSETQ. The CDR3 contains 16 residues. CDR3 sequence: CASSLFQGGVMNEQFF. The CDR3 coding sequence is TGCGCCAGCAGCTTGTTTCAGGGGGGGGTAATGAATGAGCAGTTCTTC.

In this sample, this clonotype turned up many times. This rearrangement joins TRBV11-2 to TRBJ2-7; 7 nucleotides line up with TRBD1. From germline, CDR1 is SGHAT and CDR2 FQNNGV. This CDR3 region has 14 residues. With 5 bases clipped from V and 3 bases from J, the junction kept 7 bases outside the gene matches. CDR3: CASSQSPGGYEQYF. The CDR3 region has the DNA TGTGCCAGCAGCCAATCACCAGGGGGCTACGAGCAGTACTTC.

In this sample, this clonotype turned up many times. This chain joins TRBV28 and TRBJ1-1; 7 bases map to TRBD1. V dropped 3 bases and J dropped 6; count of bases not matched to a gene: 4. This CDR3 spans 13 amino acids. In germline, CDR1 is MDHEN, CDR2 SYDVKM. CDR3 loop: CASSFTGAPEAFF. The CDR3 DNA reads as TGTGCCAGCAGTTTCACAGGGGCCCCTGAAGCTTTCTTT.

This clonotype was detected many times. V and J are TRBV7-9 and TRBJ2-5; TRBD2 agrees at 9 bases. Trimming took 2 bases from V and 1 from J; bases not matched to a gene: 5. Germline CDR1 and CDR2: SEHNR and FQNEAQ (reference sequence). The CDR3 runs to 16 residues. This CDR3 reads CASSLQAGGFQETQYF. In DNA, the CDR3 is TGTGCCAGCAGCTTACAAGCGGGAGGATTCCAAGAGACCCAGTACTTC. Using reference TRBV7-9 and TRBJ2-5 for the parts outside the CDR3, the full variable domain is DTGVSQNPRHKITKRGQNVTFRCDPISEHNRLYWYRQTLGQGPEFLTYFQNEAQLEKSRLLSDRFSAERPKGSFSTLEIQRTEQGDSAMYLCASSLQAGGFQETQYFGPGTRLLVL.

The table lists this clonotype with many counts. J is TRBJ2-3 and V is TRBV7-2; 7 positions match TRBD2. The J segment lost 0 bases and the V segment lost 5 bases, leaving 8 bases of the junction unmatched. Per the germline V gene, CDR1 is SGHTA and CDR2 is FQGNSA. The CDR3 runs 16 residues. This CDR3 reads CASSTSLALSTDTQYF. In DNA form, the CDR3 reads TGTGCCAGCAGCACATCACTAGCGCTGAGCACAGATACGCAGTATTTT.

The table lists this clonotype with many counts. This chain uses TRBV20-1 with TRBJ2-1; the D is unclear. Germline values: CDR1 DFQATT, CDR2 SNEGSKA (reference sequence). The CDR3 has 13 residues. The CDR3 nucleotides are TGCAGGGCCAGCAGTTGGTCGGACAATGAGCAGTTCTTC. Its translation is CRASSWSDNEQFF.

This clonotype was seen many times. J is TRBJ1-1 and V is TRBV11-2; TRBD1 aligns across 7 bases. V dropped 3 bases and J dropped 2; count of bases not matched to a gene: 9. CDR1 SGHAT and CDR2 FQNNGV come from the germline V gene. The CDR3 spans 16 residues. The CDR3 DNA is TGTGCCAGCAGCTTGGTCCGGGACAGCGTCAACACTGAAGCTTTCTTT. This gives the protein CASSLVRDSVNTEAFF.

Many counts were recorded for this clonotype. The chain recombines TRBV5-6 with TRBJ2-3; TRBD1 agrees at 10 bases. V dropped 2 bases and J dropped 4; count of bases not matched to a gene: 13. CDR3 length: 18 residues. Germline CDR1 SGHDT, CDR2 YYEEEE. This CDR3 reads CASSFIGFWGQGPDTQYF. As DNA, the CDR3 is TGTGCCAGCAGCTTCATCGGGTTTTGGGGACAGGGGCCAGATACGCAGTATTTT.

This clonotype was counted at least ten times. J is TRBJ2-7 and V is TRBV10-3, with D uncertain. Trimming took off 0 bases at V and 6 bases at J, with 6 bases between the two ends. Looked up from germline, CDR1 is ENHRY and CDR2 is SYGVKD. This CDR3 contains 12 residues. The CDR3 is CAISESTGEQYF. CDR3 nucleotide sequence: TGTGCCATCAGTGAGTCGACCGGCGAGCAGTACTTC.

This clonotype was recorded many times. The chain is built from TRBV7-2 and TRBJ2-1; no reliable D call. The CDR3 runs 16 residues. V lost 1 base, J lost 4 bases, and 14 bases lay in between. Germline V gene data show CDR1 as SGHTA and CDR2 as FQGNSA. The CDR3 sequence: CASSLDFRFGYNEQFF. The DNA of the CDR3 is TGTGCCAGCAGCTTAGACTTCCGCTTTGGATACAATGAGCAGTTCTTC.

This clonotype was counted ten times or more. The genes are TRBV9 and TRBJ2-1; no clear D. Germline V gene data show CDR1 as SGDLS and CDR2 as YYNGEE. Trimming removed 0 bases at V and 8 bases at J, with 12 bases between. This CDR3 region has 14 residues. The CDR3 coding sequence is TGTGCCAGCAGCGTAGAGCTAGGTACGGATGAGCAGTTCTTC. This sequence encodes CASSVELGTDEQFF.

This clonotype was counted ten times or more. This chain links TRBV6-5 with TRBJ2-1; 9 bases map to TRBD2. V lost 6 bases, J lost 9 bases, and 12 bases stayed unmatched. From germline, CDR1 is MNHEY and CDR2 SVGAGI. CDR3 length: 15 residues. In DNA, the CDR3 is TGTGCCAGCAGGAAAACACTAGCGGGTGTCACTGAGCAGTTCTTC. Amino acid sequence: CASRKTLAGVTEQFF.

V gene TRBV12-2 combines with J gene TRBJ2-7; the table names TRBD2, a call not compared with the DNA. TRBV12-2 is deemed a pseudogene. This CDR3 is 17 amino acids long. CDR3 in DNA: TGTGCAAGTCGCTTTAGCCCAGAGCGGAAAATGGCCTACGAGCAGTACTTC. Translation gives CASRFSPERKMAYEQYF.

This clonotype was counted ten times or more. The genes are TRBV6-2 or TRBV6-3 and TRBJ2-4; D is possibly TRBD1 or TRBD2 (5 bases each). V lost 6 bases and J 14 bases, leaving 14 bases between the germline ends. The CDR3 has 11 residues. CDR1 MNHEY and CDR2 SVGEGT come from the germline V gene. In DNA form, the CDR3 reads TGTGCCAGCAGCCGGGACGAGCGGAAGTACTTC. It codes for CASSRDERKYF.

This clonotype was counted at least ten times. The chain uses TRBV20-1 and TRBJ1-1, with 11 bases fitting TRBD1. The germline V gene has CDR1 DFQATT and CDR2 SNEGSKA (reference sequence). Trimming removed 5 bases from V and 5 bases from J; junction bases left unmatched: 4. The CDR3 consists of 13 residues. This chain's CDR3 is CSAGQGAWTEAFF. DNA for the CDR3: TGCAGTGCTGGACAGGGGGCGTGGACTGAAGCTTTCTTT.

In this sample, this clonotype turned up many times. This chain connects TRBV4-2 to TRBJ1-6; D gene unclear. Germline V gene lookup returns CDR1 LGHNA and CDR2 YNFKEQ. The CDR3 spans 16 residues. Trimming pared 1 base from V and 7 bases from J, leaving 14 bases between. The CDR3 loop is CASSQVVSPNNSPLHF. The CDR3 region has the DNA TGTGCCAGCAGCCAAGTCGTTTCCCCCAACAATTCACCCCTCCACTTT.

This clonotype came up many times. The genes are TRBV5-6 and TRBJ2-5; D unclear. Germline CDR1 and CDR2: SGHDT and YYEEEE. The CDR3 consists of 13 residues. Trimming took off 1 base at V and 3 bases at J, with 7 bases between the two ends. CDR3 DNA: TGTGCCAGCAGCTTGAGGCCTGAAGAGACCCAGTACTTC. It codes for CASSLRPEETQYF.

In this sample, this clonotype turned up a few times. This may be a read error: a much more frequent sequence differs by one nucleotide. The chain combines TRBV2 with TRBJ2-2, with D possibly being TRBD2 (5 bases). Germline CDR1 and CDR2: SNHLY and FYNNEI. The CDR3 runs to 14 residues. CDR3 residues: CARSEALRAGELFF. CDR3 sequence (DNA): TGTGCCAGAAGTGAAGCGCTGAGGGCCGGGGAGCTGTTTTTT.

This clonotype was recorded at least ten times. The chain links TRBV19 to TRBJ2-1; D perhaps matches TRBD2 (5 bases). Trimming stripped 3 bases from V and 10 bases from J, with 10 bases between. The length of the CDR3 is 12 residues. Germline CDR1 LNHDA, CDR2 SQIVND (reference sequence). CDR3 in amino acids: CASSISSGEQFF. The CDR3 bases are TGTGCCAGTAGTATTTCCTCGGGAGAGCAGTTCTTC.

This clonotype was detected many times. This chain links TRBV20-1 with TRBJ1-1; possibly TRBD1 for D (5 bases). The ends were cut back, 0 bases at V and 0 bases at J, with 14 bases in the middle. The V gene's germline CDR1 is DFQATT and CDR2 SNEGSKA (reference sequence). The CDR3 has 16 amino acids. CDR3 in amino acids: CSAREGPSTLNTEAFF. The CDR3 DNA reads TGCAGTGCTAGAGAGGGACCGAGTACTTTGAACACTGAAGCTTTCTTT.

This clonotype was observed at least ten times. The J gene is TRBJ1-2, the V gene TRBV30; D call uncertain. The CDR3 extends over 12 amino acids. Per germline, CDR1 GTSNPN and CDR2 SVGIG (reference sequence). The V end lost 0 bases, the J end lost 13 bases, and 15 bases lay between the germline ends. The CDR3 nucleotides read TGTGCCTGGAGTGTACTCAGCTCCTCGCGCACCTTC. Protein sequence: CAWSVLSSSRTF.

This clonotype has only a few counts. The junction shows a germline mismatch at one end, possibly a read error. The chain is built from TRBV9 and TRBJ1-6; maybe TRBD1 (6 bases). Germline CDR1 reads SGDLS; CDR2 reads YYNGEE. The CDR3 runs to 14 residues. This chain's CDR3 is CASSGSGTTSTLNF. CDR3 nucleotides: TGTGCCAGCAGCGGATCCGGGACAACTTCAACCCTCAACTTT.